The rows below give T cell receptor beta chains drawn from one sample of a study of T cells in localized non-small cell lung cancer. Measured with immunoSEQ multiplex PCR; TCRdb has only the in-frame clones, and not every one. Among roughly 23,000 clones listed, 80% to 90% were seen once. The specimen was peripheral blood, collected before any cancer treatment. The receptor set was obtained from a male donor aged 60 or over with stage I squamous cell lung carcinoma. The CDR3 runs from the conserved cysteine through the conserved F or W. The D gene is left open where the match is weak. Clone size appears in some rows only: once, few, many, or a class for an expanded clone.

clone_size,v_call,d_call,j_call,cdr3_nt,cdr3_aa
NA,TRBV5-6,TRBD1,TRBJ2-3,TGTGCCAGCAGTAAGGACAGGAGGACAGATACGCAGTATTTT,CASSKDRRTDTQYF
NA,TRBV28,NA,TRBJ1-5,TGTGCCAGCAGTCCCCCGACAGGAATGACCAGCAATCAGCCCCAGCATTTT,CASSPPTGMTSNQPQHF
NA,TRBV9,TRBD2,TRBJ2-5,TGTGCCAGCAGCGTAGCGGCGGGGGGAAGCCAAGAGACCCAGTACTTC,CASSVAAGGSQETQYF
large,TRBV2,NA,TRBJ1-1,TGTGCCAGCATGTGGGTCATGAACACTGAAGCTTTCTTT,CASMWVMNTEAFF
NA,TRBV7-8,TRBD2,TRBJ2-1,TGTGCCAGCAGCCACCGATTAGCGGGGGCCTCCCGAGTTGAGCAGTTCTTC,CASSHRLAGASRVEQFF
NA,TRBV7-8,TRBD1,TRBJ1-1,TGTGCCAGCAGCTTTTCAGGGGGGGAGGGCACTGAAGCTTTCTTT,CASSFSGGEGTEAFF
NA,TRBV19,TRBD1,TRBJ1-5,TGTGCCAGTAGCGACAGGGGGGGTCAGCCCCAGCATTTT,CASSDRGGQPQHF
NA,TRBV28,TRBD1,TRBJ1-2,TGTGCCAGCAGTTTCGGGGACAGCCTAAACTATGGCTACACCTTC,CASSFGDSLNYGYTF
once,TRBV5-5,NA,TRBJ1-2,TGTGCCAGCAGCCCAGGATTATATAACTATGGCTACACCTTC,CASSPGLYNYGYTF
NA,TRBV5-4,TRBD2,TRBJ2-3,TGTGCCAGCAGCGCCGGACTAGCGGGGCCCCGAGGTGGAGATACGCAGTATTTT,CASSAGLAGPRGGDTQYF
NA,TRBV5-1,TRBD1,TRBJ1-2,TGCGCCAGCAGCTTGGGCGACCCTCAGGGGGTCTCCTATGGCTACACCTTC,CASSLGDPQGVSYGYTF
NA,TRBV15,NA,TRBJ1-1,TGTGCCACCAGCAGAGATAGGGGGTCCGAAGCTTTCTTT,CATSRDRGSEAFF
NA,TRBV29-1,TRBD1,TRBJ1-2,TGCAGCGGGCTGGACAGGGTTTATGGCTACACCTTC,CSGLDRVYGYTF
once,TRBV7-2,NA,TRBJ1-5,TGTGCCAGCAGCTTAGACAGGAATCAGCCCCAGCATTTT,CASSLDRNQPQHF
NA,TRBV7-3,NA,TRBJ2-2,TGTGCCAGCAGCTTACCCCAGGGTGGCACCGGGGAGCTGTTTTTT,CASSLPQGGTGELFF
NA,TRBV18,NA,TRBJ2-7,TGTGCCAGCTCACCCGGGATCGGAGCCTACGAGCAGTACTTC,CASSPGIGAYEQYF
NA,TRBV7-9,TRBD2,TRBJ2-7,TGTGCCAGCAGAGAATCCGGGGGGGGGTACGAGCAGTACTTC,CASRESGGGYEQYF
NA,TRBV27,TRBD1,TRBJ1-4,TGTGCCAGCAGTTTATCGAGGGGACAGGCAGCGGAAAAACTGTTTTTT,CASSLSRGQAAEKLFF
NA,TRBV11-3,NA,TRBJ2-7,TGTGCCAGCAGCTTAGGGCCGTCCTACGAGCAGTACTTC,CASSLGPSYEQYF
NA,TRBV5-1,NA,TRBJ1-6,TGCGCCAGCAGGAACGTCCTGGGGCAGGGCGAAAATTCACCCCTCCACTTT,CASRNVLGQGENSPLHF
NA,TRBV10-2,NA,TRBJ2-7,TGCGCCAGCAGTGATGATAGAGGGCAGGGAGATTCCTACGAGCAGTACTTC,CASSDDRGQGDSYEQYF
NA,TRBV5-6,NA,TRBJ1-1,TGTGCCAGCAGCCGACTCGATCAGGCGGACACTGAAGCTTTCTTT,CASSRLDQADTEAFF
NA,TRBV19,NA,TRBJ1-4,TGTGCCAGCGCAGCTCAGGGAGGAGCTGAAAAACTGTTTTTT,CASAAQGGAEKLFF
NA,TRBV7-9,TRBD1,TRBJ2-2,TGTGCCAGCAGCTCCCCCTTCGGGGACAGGGGGAACACCGGGGAGCTGTTTTTT,CASSSPFGDRGNTGELFF
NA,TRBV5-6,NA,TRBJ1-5,TGTGCCAGCAGCTTGAGACGGCATAGCAATCAGCCCCAGCATTTT,CASSLRRHSNQPQHF
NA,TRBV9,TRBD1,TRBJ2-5,TGTGCCAGCAGCCCGAGGGGTTGGGACAGGGGTCCACAAGAGACCCAGTACTTC,CASSPRGWDRGPQETQYF
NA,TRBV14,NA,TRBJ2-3,TGTGCCAGCAGCCCCGTTGGGGGGGGGCGCACAGATACGCAGTATTTT,CASSPVGGGRTDTQYF
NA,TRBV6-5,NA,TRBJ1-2,TGTGCCAGCAGTTACTCGCTCACAGGCCCTGGCTACACCTTC,CASSYSLTGPGYTF
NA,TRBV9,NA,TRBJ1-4,TGTGCCAGCAGCGTAGGAGGGTCAGGGGCAACTAATGAAAAACTGTTTTTT,CASSVGGSGATNEKLFF
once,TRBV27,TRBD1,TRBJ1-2,TGTGCCAGCAGTTTTACGACAGGGGGCGCGGCTAACTATGGCTACACCTTC,CASSFTTGGAANYGYTF
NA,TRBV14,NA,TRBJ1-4,TGTGCCAGCAGCCACCCTGCCCGGGCCTCTCCAACTAATGAAAAACTGTTTTTT,CASSHPARASPTNEKLFF
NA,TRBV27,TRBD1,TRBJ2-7,TGTGCCAGCAGCTCGGCAGGGACAGGGGGACACGAGCAGTACTTC,CASSSAGTGGHEQYF
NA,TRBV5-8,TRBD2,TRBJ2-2,TGTGCCAGCAGCTTGATGGCGGGGGCGAACACCGGGGAGCTGTTTTTT,CASSLMAGANTGELFF
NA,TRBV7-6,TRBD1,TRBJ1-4,TGTGCCAGCAGCTTCGAACGGGACAGGGGGCGAGAGAATGAAAAACTGTTTTTT,CASSFERDRGRENEKLFF
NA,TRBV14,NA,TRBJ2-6,TGTGCCAGCAGCCCCTTAGGGCCCGCTGGGGCCAACGTCCTGACTTTC,CASSPLGPAGANVLTF